The sequence of this T cell receptor (beta chain) was determined in a study of molecular identifiers for immune sequencing clone quantification. With respect to this clonotype: Its antigen is currently unknown. Germline is not matched at one junction end, which may reflect a read error.

The CDR3 spans 11 residues. Germline V gives CDR1 SGHTS, CDR2 YDEGEE. Preparation methods for the bulk TCR libraries were those previously described, with listed TCR primers. TCRdb passed the PCR reads through MiXCR, listing each CDR3 protein once. The sample shows 300,000 to 400,000 distinct CDR3 sequences, about 23% of them seen only once. Using 10%, 30% or 50% RNA, naive CD8 libraries were derived from about 20,000 to 1,000,000 sorted cells. Sorting was used to obtain naive CD8 T cells (CD8+CD4-CCR7+CD45RA+). Study-wide results and caveats: The study found clones above 20 RNA copies held over 97% of effector molecules and under 1% in naive cells.

The material sequenced was naive CD8+ T cells from blood, with Jurkat cell RNA spiked in. This sample's subset: FACS-sorted CD8+CD4-CCR7+CD45RA+ naive T cells. The clonotype was recovered from a human donor in good health. Some libraries in this study had Jurkat cell RNA spiked in. The chain has TRBV5-8 and TRBJ2-5; no reliable D call. This CDR3 reads CASRQTLNQCF. In DNA form, the CDR3 reads TGTGCCAGCAGACAGACCCTCAACCAATGCTTC.